The following is a T cell receptor beta chain sequence with its context. The V end lost 3 bases, the J end lost 1 base, and 16 bases lay between the germline ends. The CDR3 is 16 residues long. Per the germline V gene, CDR1 is SGHRS and CDR2 is YFSETQ. The source of the sample is a study of shared clonotypes between healthy human individuals. The assay ran at deep level. Here immunoSEQ multiplex PCR was the method, and the copy in TCRdb shows in-frame clones only, minus some. The sample lists about 2 million clones, around 95% seen once, with 0.1% to 0.15% in the top ten. This sequence originates from a man between 18 and 29 years old in good health. The sample comprised naive CD4+ T cells sorted from blood. Stated subset: CD45RA+ positively selected. This sequence joins TRBV5-1 and TRBJ2-5; maybe TRBD2 (6 bases). In DNA, the CDR3 is TGCGCCAGCAGCTCCGCCAAGACTAGTTCCCAAGAGACCCAGTACTTC. This encodes CASSSAKTSSQETQYF.